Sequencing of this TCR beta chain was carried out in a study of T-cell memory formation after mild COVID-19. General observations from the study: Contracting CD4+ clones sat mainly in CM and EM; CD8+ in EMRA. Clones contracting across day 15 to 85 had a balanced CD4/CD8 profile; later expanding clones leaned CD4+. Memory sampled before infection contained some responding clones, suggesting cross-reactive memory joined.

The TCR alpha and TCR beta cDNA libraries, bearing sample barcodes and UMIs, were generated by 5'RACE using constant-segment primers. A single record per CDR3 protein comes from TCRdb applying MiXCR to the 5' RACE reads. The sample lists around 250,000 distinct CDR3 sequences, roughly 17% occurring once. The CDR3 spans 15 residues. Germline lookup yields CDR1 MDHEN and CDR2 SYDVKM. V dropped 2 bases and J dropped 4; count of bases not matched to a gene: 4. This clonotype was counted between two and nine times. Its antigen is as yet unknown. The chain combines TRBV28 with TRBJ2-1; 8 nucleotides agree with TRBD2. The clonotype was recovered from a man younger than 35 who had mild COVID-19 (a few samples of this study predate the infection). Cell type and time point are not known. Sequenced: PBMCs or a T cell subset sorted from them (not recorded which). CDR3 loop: CASSLPQRGYNEQFF. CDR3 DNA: TGTGCCAGCAGTTTACCCCAGCGGGGGTACAATGAGCAGTTCTTC.